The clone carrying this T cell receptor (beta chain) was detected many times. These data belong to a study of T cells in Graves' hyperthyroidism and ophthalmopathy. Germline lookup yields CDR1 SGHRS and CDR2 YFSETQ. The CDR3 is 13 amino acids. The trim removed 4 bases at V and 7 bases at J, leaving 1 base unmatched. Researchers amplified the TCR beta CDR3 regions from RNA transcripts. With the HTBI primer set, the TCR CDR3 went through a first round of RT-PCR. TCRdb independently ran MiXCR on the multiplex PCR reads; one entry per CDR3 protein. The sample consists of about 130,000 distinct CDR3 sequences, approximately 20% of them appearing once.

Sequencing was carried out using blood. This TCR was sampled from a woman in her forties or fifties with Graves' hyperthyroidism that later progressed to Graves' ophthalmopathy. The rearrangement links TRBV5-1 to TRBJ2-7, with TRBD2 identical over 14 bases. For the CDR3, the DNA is TGCGCCAGCAGCGGACTAGCGGGAGGTGAGCAGTACTTC. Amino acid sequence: CASSGLAGGEQYF.